What follows are 13 T cell receptor beta chains derived from one specimen sequenced in a study of cytomegalovirus exposure and HLA in healthy donors. 13 Jbeta primers and 60 Vbeta primers were used for the PCR. Libraries were prepared by immunoSEQ multiplex PCR; TCRdb keeps only in-frame clonotypes and omits some of them. The data hold about 140,000 clones, with around a tenth observed a single time. Sequenced input: PBMCs. The receptors derive from a male donor in good health and CMV-seronegative.

This clone was detected only a few times. This chain links TRBV11-2 with TRBJ2-3, with D perhaps TRBD1 (6 bases). The V end was cut by 5 bases, the J end by 0 bases, with 18 bases between. CDR3 length: 17 residues. Germline V gene data show CDR1 as SGHAT and CDR2 as FQNNGV. The DNA for the CDR3 is TGTGCCAGCAGCCCTAGGACAGTTCGGTCTAGCACAGATACGCAGTATTTT. Protein sequence: CASSPRTVRSSTDTQYF.

Only a few counts were recorded for this clone. The chain joins TRBV5-4 to TRBJ2-7; 7 bases agree with TRBD1. Germline CDR1 SGHNT, CDR2 YYREEE (reference sequence). V lost 4 bases to trimming and J lost 0 bases; unmatched junction nucleotides: 7. This CDR3 spans 15 amino acids. The CDR3 protein is CASSETGTASYEQYF. Written as DNA, the CDR3 is TGTGCCAGCAGCGAGACCGGGACAGCCTCCTACGAGCAGTACTTC.

The chain combines TRBV7-9 with TRBJ1-3; D may be TRBD1 (6 bases). Germline values: CDR1 SEHNR, CDR2 FQNEAQ (reference sequence). Trimming pared 7 bases from V and 4 bases from J, leaving 17 bases between. The CDR3 length is 15 residues. CDR3 bases: TGTGCCAGCAACCCCCAAGGGACATCAGGAAACACCATATATTTT. This codes for CASNPQGTSGNTIYF.

Written as DNA, the CDR3 is TGTGCCAGCAGTGGGCTCGAGGGAGTGAACACTGAAGCTTTCTTT. It translates to CASSGLEGVNTEAFF. The chain combines TRBV2 with TRBJ1-1, with no clear D. CDR3 size: 15 residues. The germline CDR1 and CDR2 sequences are SNHLY and FYNNEI. The V end was cut by 4 bases, the J end by 0 bases, with 12 bases between.

The table lists this clone with a few counts. This rearrangement joins TRBV15 to TRBJ2-5, with TRBD1 matching 10 bases. Germline loops: CDR1 LNHNV, CDR2 YYDKDF (reference sequence). The CDR3 totals 16 residues. J lost 5 bases, V lost 3 bases, and 9 bases had no gene match. The CDR3 nucleotides are TGTGCCACCAGCAGGCTAAGGACAGGGGGTCTGGAGACCCAGTACTTC. This encodes CATSRLRTGGLETQYF.

This clone was counted between two and nine times. The conserved closing phenylalanine or tryptophan is absent in this CDR3, likely reflecting a read error. No DNA is shown, since the ends of the CDR3 on it are uncertain; the CDR3 is the one TCRdb lists. The chain joins TRBV27 to TRBJ2-7; the table calls TRBD1, which could not be checked here. The CDR3 comprises 10 residues, both ends counted. In germline, CDR1 is MNHEY, CDR2 SMNVEV (reference sequence). The CDR3 here is CASSFTFWDR.

V usage is TRBV6-1 and J usage is TRBJ2-7, with 8 bases fitting TRBD1. The V segment lost 5 bases and the J segment 3 bases; nucleotides outside the gene matches: 6. The CDR3 loop spans 14 amino acids. Germline lookup yields CDR1 MNHNS and CDR2 SASEGT. CDR3 region: CASSQTGVFYEQYF. The CDR3 bases are TGTGCCAGCAGTCAGACAGGGGTCTTCTACGAGCAGTACTTC.

This chain connects TRBV7-9 to TRBJ2-5; D gene ambiguous. Germline CDR1 is SEHNR and CDR2 is FQNEAQ (reference sequence). CDR3 length equals 12 residues. V was shortened by 4 bases and J by 5 bases, with 8 bases between the two germline ends. The CDR3 nucleotides are TGTGCCAGCAGCTCTGTGAGGGAGACCCAGTACTTC. Encoded protein: CASSSVRETQYF. The full variable domain, completed using reference TRBV7-9 and TRBJ2-5, is DTGVSQNPRHKITKRGQNVTFRCDPISEHNRLYWYRQTLGQGPEFLTYFQNEAQLEKSRLLSDRFSAERPKGSFSTLEIQRTEQGDSAMYLCASSSVRETQYFGPGTRLLVL.

The chain carries TRBV30 and TRBJ2-7; D is possibly TRBD2 (6 bases). The V gene's germline CDR1 is GTSNPN and CDR2 SVGIG (reference sequence). Trimming stripped 5 bases from V and 1 base from J, with 12 bases between. This CDR3 spans 13 amino acids. CDR3 nucleotide sequence: TGTGCCTGGGGTCGGGGGACTTCCTACGAGCAGTACTTC. It codes for CAWGRGTSYEQYF.

The genes are TRBV29-1 and TRBJ2-5, with D possibly TRBD2 on 6 matching bases. The DNA end lines up better with TRBJ2-7; the J call may be wrong. Germline loops: CDR1 SQVTM, CDR2 ANQGSEA. The CDR3 is made up of 13 amino acids. The CDR3 sequence: CSVEGGVSYEQYF. In DNA form, the CDR3 reads TGCAGCGTTGAAGGCGGGGTGTCCTACGAGCAGTACTTC.

This chain uses TRBV4-3 with TRBJ2-5; 9 bases agree with TRBD2. Trimming removed 0 bases from V and 5 bases from J; junction bases left unmatched: 7. Germline values: CDR1 LGHNA, CDR2 YSLEER. CDR3 length: 16 residues. CDR3 sequence reads: CASSQDSAGGPETQYF. DNA of the CDR3: TGCGCCAGCAGCCAAGATTCCGCGGGGGGGCCCGAGACCCAGTACTTC.

The rearrangement uses TRBV5-4 and TRBJ1-1, with D unclear. The CDR3 is 12 residues long. V was pared by 4 bases and J by 5 bases, with 9 bases between. Germline-derived CDR1 and CDR2 are SGHNT and YYREEE (reference sequence). The CDR3 DNA reads as TGTGCCAGCAGCCTAGACCGGACTGAAGCTTTCTTT. Its translation: CASSLDRTEAFF. The full variable domain, rest sourced from reference TRBV5-4 and TRBJ1-1, is ETGVTQSPTHLIKTRGQQVTLRCSSQSGHNTVSWYQQALGQGPQFIFQYYREEENGRGNFPPRFSGLQFPNYSSELNVNALELDDSALYLCASSLDRTEAFFGQGTRLTVV.

The chain carries TRBV7-8 and TRBJ1-2, with 9 bases that match TRBD1. CDR1 and CDR2 from the germline V gene are SGHVS and FQNEAQ. V lost 4 bases, J lost 6 bases, and 6 bases stayed unmatched. The CDR3 has 14 residues. The CDR3 loop is CASSSRTGEDGYTF. CDR3 coding DNA: TGTGCCAGCAGCTCCCGGACAGGGGAGGATGGCTACACCTTC.